The present T cell receptor (beta chain) was sequenced within a study of beta chain features in type 1 diabetes. Whole-study context: Cells sorted and examined across all samples totaled around 110,000,000. Findings and caveats of the study: Type 1 diabetes patients had fewer VDJ junction insertions and more deletions. Type 1 diabetes patients had TCRB CDR3s that were shorter (moderately but significantly so) in all four CD4+ subsets.

The authors obtained over 95% purity in all sorted populations. There are a few counts of this clone. Its antigen is unknown. Expressed TCRB transcripts got sequenced, as all isolated RNA was reverse transcribed. TCRdb's table, derived via immunoSEQ multiplex PCR, lists solely in-frame clones and lacks some. The sample shows some 640,000 clones, around 15% of them seen only once. This CDR3 spans 12 amino acids. The V end was cut by 4 bases, the J end by 4 bases, with 8 bases between. The V gene's germline CDR1 is SNHLY and CDR2 FYNNEI. The specimen was naive CD4+ T cells from blood. This chain joins TRBV2 and TRBJ2-7; no reliable D call. The TCR originated in a man in his late teens or twenties with type 1 diabetes. The DNA of the CDR3 is TGTGCCAGCAGTGTACGTGGGTACGAGCAGTACTTC. It is translated as CASSVRGYEQYF.